The rows below give T cell receptor beta chains drawn from one sample of a study of T cell changes during pregnancy in multiple sclerosis. Some clones are missing from TCRdb's copy, which holds only in-frame ones; the method was immunoSEQ multiplex PCR. Of 56,000 or so clones in the sample, approximately 91% were seen once. The sequencing used CD4+ T cells from peripheral blood mononuclear cells, collected in the third trimester of pregnancy. Receptors originate from a female donor with multiple sclerosis, enrolled in a pregnancy study. The conserved cysteine and the conserved F or W are not part of the CDR3 here.

v_gene	CDR3aa
TRBV4-2	ASSQGLQGPDGANVLT
TRBV30	ARSVTDRSSTDTQY
TRBV29-1	SVQQPQETQY
TRBV19	ASSGAGGAYNEQF
TRBV6-6	ASITSPGRADTIY
TRBV4-2	ASSQEKVTSGEQF
TRBV5-1	ASSLIAQGNYNSPLH
TRBV2	ASSVGLAGERDTQY
TRBV7-9	ASSPKRRFSIYTQY
TRBV9	ASSLGGTGPGMNTEAF
TRBV27	ASSETSISYEQY
TRBV19	ASRPTEANYGYT
TRBV6-6	ASSSLTGLFKYEQF
TRBV25-1	ASTSPGWNSPLH
TRBV6-1	ASRRGTGTDTQY
TRBV11-2	ASSLDPGAPGRETQY
TRBV25-1	ASSEPAKTGDEQF
TRBV19	ASTALPPTGGFVMGTEAF
TRBV7-7	ASSLVTSSYEQY
TRBV27	ASSDTGLADFYNEQF
TRBV27	ASHRVMNTEAF
TRBV7-9	ASSHRDSSYEQY
TRBV5-5	ASSLKEERLYGYT
TRBV30	AWSAFRTVPGKLF
TRBV6-1	ASSEALSGRAGGELF
TRBV14	ASRVGGHTGELF
TRBV6-1	ASALTVGPYEQY
TRBV7-3	ASSRPPGNEQF
TRBV7-9	ASSLSLIQGAADTQY
TRBV18	ASSPPSRAYEQY
TRBV5-1	ASSLAESYSSYEQY
TRBV6-5	ASFRGPYNEQF
TRBV11-2	ASSLNLPGGGYT
TRBV6-5	ASSYGTGNTEAF
TRBV29-1	SVEVGAGYT
TRBV10-3	AISTGDRETQY
TRBV5-1	ASSLGQGGNQPQH